This T cell receptor (beta chain) came from a study of shared clonotypes between healthy human individuals. Study at large: The study drew on a couple of women and a few men aged 18 to 49 as donors.

The repertoire was sequenced with immunoSEQ multiplex PCR; TCRdb's copy has only in-frame clones and lacks some. The sample consists of 950,000 to 1,300,000 clones, around 76% of them appearing once. On this clone itself: Antigen: not known. The sample holds other DNA sequences that translate to the same CDR3.

Study-wide results and limits: Among non-shared clonotypes, generation probabilities were lower than among those shared by all four donors. With few donors, the genetic and exposure-history diversity represented was limited. Researchers found naive subsets generally carried larger estimated richness than memory subsets.

The CDR3 is 13 amino acids. CDR1 is SGHRS, CDR2 YFSETQ, per germline. V was clipped by 1 base and J by 5 bases, with 7 bases between them. The clonotype was recovered from a man younger than 35 in good health. The sequenced sample consisted of memory CD4+ T cells sorted from blood. Indicated subset: CD45RA-negative fraction. The chain couples TRBV5-1 to TRBJ2-1, with no clear D. This CDR3 reads CASSLTANNEQFF. CDR3 sequence (DNA): TGCGCCAGCAGCTTGACAGCTAACAATGAGCAGTTCTTC. The entire variable domain, with the rest obtained from reference TRBV5-1 and TRBJ2-1, is as follows: KAGVTQTPRYLIKTRGQQVTLSCSPISGHRSVSWYQQTPGQGLQFLFEYFSETQRNKGNFPGRFSGRQFSNSRSEMNVSTLELGDSALYLCASSLTANNEQFFGPGTRLTVL.